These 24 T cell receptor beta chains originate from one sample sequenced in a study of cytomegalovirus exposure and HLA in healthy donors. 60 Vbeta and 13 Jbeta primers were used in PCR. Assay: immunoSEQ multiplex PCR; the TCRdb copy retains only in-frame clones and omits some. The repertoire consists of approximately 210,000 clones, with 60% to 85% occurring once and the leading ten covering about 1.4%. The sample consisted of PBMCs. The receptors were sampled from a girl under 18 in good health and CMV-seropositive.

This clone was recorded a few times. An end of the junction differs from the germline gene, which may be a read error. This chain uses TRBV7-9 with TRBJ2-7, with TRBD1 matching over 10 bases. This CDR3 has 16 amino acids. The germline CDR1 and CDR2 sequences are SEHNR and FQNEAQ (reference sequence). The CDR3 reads CSSSLIGQGDPYEQYF. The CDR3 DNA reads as TGTTCCAGCAGCCTCATCGGACAGGGGGATCCCTACGAGCAGTACTTC. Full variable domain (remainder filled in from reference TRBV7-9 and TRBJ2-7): DTGVSQNPRHKITKRGQNVTFRCDPISEHNRLYWYRQTLGQGPEFLTYFQNEAQLEKSRLLSDRFSAERPKGSFSTLEIQRTEQGDSAMYLCSSSLIGQGDPYEQYFGPGTRLTVT.

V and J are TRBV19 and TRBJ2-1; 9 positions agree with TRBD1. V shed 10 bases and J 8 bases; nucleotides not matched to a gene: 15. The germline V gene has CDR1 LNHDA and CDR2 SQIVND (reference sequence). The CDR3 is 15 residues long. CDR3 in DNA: TGTGCCACTACCCCCGGGACAGGGTCGGTTTATGAGCAGTTCTTC. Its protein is CATTPGTGSVYEQFF.

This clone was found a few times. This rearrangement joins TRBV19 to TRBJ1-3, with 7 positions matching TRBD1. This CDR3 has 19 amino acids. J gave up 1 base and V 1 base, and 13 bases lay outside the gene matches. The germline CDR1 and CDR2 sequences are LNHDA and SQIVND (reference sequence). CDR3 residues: CASSIGQGNMLFSGNTIYF. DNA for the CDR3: TGTGCCAGTAGTATAGGACAGGGTAATATGTTGTTTTCTGGAAACACCATATATTTT.

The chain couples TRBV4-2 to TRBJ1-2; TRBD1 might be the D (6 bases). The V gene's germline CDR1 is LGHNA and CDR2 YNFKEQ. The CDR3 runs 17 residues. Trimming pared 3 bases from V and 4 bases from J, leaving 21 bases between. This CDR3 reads CASSHDLLKSQGYGYTF. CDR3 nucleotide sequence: TGTGCCAGCAGCCACGATTTACTAAAATCACAGGGCTATGGCTACACCTTC.

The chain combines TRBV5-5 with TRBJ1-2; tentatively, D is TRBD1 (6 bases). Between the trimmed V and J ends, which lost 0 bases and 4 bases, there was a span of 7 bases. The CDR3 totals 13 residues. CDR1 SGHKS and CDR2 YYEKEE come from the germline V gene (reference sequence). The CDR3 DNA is TGTGCCAGCAGCTTGGGGGACACCTATGGCTACACCTTC. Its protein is CASSLGDTYGYTF.

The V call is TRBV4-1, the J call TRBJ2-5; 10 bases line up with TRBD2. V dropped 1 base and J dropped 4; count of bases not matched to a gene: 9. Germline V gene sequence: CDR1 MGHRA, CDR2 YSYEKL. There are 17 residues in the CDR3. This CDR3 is CASSQAPAGGPGETQYF. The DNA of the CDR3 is TGCGCCAGCAGCCAAGCACCAGCGGGGGGGCCGGGAGAGACCCAGTACTTC.

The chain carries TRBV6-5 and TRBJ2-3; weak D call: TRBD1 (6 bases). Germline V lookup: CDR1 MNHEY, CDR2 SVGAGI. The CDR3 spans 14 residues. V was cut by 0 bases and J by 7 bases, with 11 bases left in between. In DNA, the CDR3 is TGTGCCAGCAGTTACTCGGCAGGGGATAATACGCAGTATTTT. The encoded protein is CASSYSAGDNTQYF.

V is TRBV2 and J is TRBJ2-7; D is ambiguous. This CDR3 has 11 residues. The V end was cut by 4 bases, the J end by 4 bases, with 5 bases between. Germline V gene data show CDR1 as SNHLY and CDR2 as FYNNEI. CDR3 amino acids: CASSGRYEQYF. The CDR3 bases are TGTGCCAGCAGTGGTCGGTACGAGCAGTACTTC.

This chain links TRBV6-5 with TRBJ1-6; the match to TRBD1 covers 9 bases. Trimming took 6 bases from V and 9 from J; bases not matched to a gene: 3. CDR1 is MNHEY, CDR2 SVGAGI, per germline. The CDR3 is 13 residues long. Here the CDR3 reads CASRTGGGSPLHF. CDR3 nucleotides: TGTGCCAGCAGAACAGGGGGCGGTTCACCCCTCCACTTT.

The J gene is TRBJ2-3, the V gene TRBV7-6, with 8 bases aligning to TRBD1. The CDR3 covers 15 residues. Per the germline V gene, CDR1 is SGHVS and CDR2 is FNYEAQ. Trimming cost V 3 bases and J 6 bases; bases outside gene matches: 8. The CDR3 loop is CASSFTQGAGDTQYF. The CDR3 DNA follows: TGTGCCAGCAGCTTTACGCAGGGGGCCGGGGATACGCAGTATTTT.

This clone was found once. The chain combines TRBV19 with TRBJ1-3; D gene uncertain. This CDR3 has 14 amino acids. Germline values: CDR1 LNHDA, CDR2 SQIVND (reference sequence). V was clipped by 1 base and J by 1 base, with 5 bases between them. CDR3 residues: CASSIGESGNTIYF. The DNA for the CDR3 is TGTGCCAGTAGTATAGGGGAGTCTGGAAACACCATATATTTT.

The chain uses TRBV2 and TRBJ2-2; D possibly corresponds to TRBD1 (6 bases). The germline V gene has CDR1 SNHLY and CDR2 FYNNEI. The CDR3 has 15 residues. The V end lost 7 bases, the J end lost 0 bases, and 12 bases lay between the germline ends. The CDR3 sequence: CASNKDSPNTGELFF. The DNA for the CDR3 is TGTGCCAGCAACAAGGACAGTCCGAACACCGGGGAGCTGTTTTTT.

The CDR3 sequence is CASSPSTGGSGANVLTF. For the CDR3, the DNA is TGTGCCAGCTCACCGAGCACAGGGGGCTCTGGGGCCAACGTCCTGACTTTC. V usage is TRBV18 and J usage is TRBJ2-6; 8 nucleotides agree with TRBD1. Trimming took 3 bases from V and 0 from J; bases not matched to a gene: 4. CDR3 length: 17 residues. The germline CDR1 and CDR2 sequences are KGHSH and LQKENI.

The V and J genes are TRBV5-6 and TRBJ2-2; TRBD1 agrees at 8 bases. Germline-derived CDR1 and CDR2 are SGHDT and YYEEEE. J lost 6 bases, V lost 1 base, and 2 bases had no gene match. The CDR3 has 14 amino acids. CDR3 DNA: TGTGCCAGCAGCTTGCAGGGGGCGTCCGGGGAGCTGTTTTTT. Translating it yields CASSLQGASGELFF.

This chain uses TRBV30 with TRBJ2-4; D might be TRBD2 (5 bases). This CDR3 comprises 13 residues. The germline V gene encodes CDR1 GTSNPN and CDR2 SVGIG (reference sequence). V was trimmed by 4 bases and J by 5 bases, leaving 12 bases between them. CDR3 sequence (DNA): TGTGCCTGGAACGGGGATCTACAAAACATTCAGTACTTC. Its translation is CAWNGDLQNIQYF.

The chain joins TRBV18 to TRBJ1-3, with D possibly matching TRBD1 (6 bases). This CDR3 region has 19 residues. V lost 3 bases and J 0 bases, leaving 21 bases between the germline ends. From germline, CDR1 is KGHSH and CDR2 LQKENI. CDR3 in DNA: TGTGCCAGCTCACCCCTACTTACCTCGACAGGTGACTCTGGAAACACCATATATTTT. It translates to CASSPLLTSTGDSGNTIYF.

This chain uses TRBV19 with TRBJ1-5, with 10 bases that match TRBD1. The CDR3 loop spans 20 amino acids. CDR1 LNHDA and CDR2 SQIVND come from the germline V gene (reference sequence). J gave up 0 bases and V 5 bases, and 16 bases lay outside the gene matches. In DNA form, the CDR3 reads TGTGCCAGTAGTTTAACCGGGACAGGGGTCGCGAGACATAGCAATCAGCCCCAGCATTTT. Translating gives CASSLTGTGVARHSNQPQHF.

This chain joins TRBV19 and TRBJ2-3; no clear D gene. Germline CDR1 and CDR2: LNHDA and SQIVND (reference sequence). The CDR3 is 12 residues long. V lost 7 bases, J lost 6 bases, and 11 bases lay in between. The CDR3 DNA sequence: TGTGCCAGTAAGTACGAGGAGGATACGCAGTATTTT. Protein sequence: CASKYEEDTQYF. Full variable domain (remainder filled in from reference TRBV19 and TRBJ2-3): DGGITQSPKYLFRKEGQNVTLSCEQNLNHDAMYWYRQDPGQGLRLIYYSQIVNDFQKGDIAEGYSVSREKKESFPLTVTSAQKNPTAFYLCASKYEEDTQYFGPGTRLTVL.

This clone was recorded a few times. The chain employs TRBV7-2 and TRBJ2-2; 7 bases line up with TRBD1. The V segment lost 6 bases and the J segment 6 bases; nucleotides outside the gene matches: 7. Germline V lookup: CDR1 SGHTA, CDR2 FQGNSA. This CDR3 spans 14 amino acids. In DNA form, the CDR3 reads TGTGCCAGCAGACGTAATACAGGGGCCGGGGAGCTGTTTTTT. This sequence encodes CASRRNTGAGELFF.

CDR3 residues: CASSGQPYEQYF. The CDR3 nucleotides are TGTGCCAGCAGCGGACAGCCCTACGAGCAGTACTTC. This rearrangement joins TRBV5-5 to TRBJ2-7; weak D call: TRBD1 (6 bases). The CDR3 loop spans 12 amino acids. CDR1 and CDR2 from the germline V gene are SGHKS and YYEKEE (reference sequence). V was trimmed by 4 bases and J by 2 bases, leaving 7 bases between them.

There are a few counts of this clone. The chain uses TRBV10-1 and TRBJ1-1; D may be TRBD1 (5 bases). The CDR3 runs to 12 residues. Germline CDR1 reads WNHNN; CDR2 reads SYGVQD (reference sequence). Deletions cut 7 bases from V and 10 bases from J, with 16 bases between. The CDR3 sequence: CASIRRPGGAFF. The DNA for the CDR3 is TGCGCCAGCATCAGGAGACCGGGGGGAGCTTTCTTT.

CDR3 protein: CAWRGLAVEQYF. Here the CDR3 DNA reads TGTGCCTGGAGGGGACTAGCGGTCGAGCAGTACTTC. The chain joins TRBV30 to TRBJ2-7; 11 bases align to TRBD2. V dropped 3 bases and J dropped 6; count of bases not matched to a gene: 1. Looked up from germline, CDR1 is GTSNPN and CDR2 is SVGIG (reference sequence). CDR3 length: 12 residues.

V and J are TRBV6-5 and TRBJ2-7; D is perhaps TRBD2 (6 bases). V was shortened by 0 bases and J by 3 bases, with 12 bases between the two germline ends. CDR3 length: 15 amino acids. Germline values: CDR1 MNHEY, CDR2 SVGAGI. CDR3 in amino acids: CASSYSGGLYYEQYF. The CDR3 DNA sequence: TGTGCCAGCAGTTACTCTGGGGGGTTGTACTACGAGCAGTACTTC.

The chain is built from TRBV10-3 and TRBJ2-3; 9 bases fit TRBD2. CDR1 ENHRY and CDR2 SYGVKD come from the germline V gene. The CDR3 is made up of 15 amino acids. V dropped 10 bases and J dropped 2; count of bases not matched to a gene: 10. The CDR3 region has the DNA TGTGCCACCGTGACTAGCGGAGCTCCCACAGATACGCAGTATTTT. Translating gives CATVTSGAPTDTQYF.